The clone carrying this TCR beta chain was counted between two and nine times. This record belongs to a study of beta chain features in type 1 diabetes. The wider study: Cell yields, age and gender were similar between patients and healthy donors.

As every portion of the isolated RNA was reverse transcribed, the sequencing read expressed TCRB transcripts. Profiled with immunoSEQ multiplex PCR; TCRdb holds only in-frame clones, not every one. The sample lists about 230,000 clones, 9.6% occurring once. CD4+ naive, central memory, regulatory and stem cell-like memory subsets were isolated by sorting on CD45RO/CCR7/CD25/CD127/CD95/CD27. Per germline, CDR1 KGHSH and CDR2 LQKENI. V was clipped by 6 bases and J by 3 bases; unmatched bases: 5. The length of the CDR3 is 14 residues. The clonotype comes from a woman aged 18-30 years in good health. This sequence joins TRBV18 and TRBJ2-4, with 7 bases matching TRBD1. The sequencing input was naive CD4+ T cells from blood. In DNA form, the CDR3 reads TGTGCCAGCTCCCGGGACAGAGGCAAAAACATTCAGTACTTC. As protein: CASSRDRGKNIQYF. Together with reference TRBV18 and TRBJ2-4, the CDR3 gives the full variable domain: NAGVMQNPRHLVRRRGQEARLRCSPMKGHSHVYWYRQLPEEGLKFMVYLQKENIIDESGMPKERFSAEFPKEGPSILRIQQVVRGDSAAYFCASSRDRGKNIQYFGAGTRLSVL.